One sample yielded the 22 T cell receptor beta chains listed below, sequenced in a study of beta chain features in type 1 diabetes. Study-wide results and caveats: Moderate but significant shortening of TCRB CDR3s was recorded in all four CD4+ subsets from Type 1 diabetes patients.

The antigens for these receptors are not known. cDNA synthesis used the whole RNA isolate, giving expressed TCRB sequences. Here immunoSEQ multiplex PCR was the method, and the copy in TCRdb shows in-frame clones only, minus some. The repertoire consists of 240,000 or so clones, with approximately 15% occurring once and the leading ten covering roughly 0.019%. The sequencing input was naive CD4+ T cells from blood. The origin of the receptors is a young man with type 1 diabetes.

The CDR3 DNA is TGTGCCAGCGGGACAGGGAACTATGGCTACACCTTC. Its protein is CASGTGNYGYTF. The chain links TRBV6-6 to TRBJ1-2, with 9 bases fitting TRBD1. CDR3 length equals 12 residues. Germline CDR1 reads MNHNY; CDR2 reads SVGAGI (reference sequence). V lost 8 bases, J lost 2 bases, and 0 bases stayed unmatched.

The chain recombines TRBV11-2 with TRBJ1-5; 8 bases agree with TRBD1. This CDR3 is built from 14 residues. Germline V gene sequence: CDR1 SGHAT, CDR2 FQNNGV. J lost 6 bases, V lost 5 bases, and 6 bases had no gene match. This CDR3 is CASSRGQGRQPQHF. The CDR3 nucleotides read TGTGCCAGCAGCAGAGGACAGGGACGTCAGCCCCAGCATTTT. The full variable domain, rest sourced from reference TRBV11-2 and TRBJ1-5, is EAGVAQSPRYKIIEKRQSVAFWCNPISGHATLYWYQQILGQGPKLLIQFQNNGVVDDSQLPKDRFSAERLKGVDSTLKIQPAKLEDSAVYLCASSRGQGRQPQHFGDGTRLSIL.

This clone has a handful of counts. The chain carries TRBV29-1 and TRBJ2-5; TRBD1 might be the D (6 bases). The ends were cut back, 6 bases at V and 4 bases at J, with 15 bases in the middle. This CDR3 has 13 residues. Germline V gene lookup returns CDR1 SQVTM and CDR2 ANQGSEA. CDR3 coding DNA: TGCAGCGTCATCGTGGGGGCAAGAGAGACCCAGTACTTC. This translates into CSVIVGARETQYF.

The genes are TRBV9 and TRBJ2-3; TRBD2 aligns across 8 bases. V dropped 3 bases and J dropped 3; count of bases not matched to a gene: 9. From germline, CDR1 is SGDLS and CDR2 YYNGEE. CDR3 size: 16 residues. The DNA of the CDR3 is TGTGCCAGCAGCGGCGCGGCGGGAGGTCCGACAGATACGCAGTATTTT. Translation: CASSGAAGGPTDTQYF.

The table lists this clone with a count of one. This chain joins TRBV5-1 and TRBJ2-3, with unresolved D. Per the germline V gene, CDR1 is SGHRS and CDR2 is YFSETQ. The CDR3 consists of 15 residues. Trimming took off 0 bases at V and 2 bases at J, with 10 bases between the two ends. DNA of the CDR3: TGCGCCAGCAGCTTGGTTCAGGCGTCCACAGATACGCAGTATTTT. This codes for CASSLVQASTDTQYF.

This clone has a handful of counts. The chain is built from TRBV7-2 and TRBJ1-1; D not certain. V was pared by 1 base and J by 3 bases, with 3 bases between. CDR1 is SGHTA and CDR2 is FQGNSA in the germline V gene. The CDR3 is 12 amino acids. The CDR3 sequence is CASSLVDTEAFF. The CDR3, as DNA: TGTGCCAGCAGCTTAGTAGACACTGAAGCTTTCTTT.

The chain couples TRBV4-2 to TRBJ2-7; 11 bases map to TRBD2. J was trimmed by 2 bases and V by 6 bases; bases with no gene match: 6. CDR1 LGHNA and CDR2 YNFKEQ come from the germline V gene. CDR3 length: 15 amino acids. The CDR3 spells CASRDLAGGTYEQYF. CDR3 in DNA: TGTGCCAGCAGGGACTTAGCGGGAGGGACCTACGAGCAGTACTTC.

In this sample, this clone turned up a few times. The V and J genes are TRBV19 and TRBJ2-7; 8 bases map to TRBD1. Unmatched junction bases numbered 10, after V lost 4 bases and J lost 2 bases. The CDR3 is 16 residues long. Germline assignment: CDR1 LNHDA and CDR2 SQIVND (reference sequence). Written as DNA, the CDR3 is TGTGCCAGTAGTACGCTCGGGGACAGGCAACCCTACGAGCAGTACTTC. Protein: CASSTLGDRQPYEQYF.

This clone showed up just a few times. J is TRBJ2-5 and V is TRBV6-6; 8 bases agree with TRBD2. This CDR3 contains 14 residues. Trimming removed 10 bases from V and 5 bases from J; junction bases left unmatched: 12. Germline V gene data show CDR1 as MNHNY and CDR2 as SVGAGI (reference sequence). Here the CDR3 DNA reads TGTGCCATCAAGCGGGAGAAACTCGGGGAGACCCAGTACTTC. Protein sequence: CAIKREKLGETQYF.

This sequence joins TRBV7-9 and TRBJ2-7; a weak D match, TRBD1 (6 bases). The CDR3 length is 16 residues. The germline V gene has CDR1 SEHNR and CDR2 FQNEAQ (reference sequence). With 0 bases removed from V and 4 bases from J, the gap between germline ends came to 16 bases. CDR3 sequence: CASSLAPPDRNYEQYF. In nucleotides, the CDR3 is TGTGCCAGCAGCTTAGCCCCTCCCGACAGGAATTACGAGCAGTACTTC. The full variable domain, its missing parts supplied by reference TRBV7-9 and TRBJ2-7, is DTGVSQNPRHKITKRGQNVTFRCDPISEHNRLYWYRQTLGQGPEFLTYFQNEAQLEKSRLLSDRFSAERPKGSFSTLEIQRTEQGDSAMYLCASSLAPPDRNYEQYFGPGTRLTVT.

This clone showed up just a few times. This specimen includes other DNA sequences encoding the same CDR3. The chain combines TRBV7-9 with TRBJ2-5; D uncertain. The germline V and J ends were trimmed by 2 bases and 5 bases, with 3 bases remaining between them. The CDR3 covers 11 residues. Germline V gene data show CDR1 as SEHNR and CDR2 as FQNEAQ (reference sequence). DNA for the CDR3: TGTGCCAGCAGCTTATCGGAGACCCAGTACTTC. It yields the protein CASSLSETQYF. The full variable domain, its missing parts supplied by reference TRBV7-9 and TRBJ2-5, is DTGVSQNPRHKITKRGQNVTFRCDPISEHNRLYWYRQTLGQGPEFLTYFQNEAQLEKSRLLSDRFSAERPKGSFSTLEIQRTEQGDSAMYLCASSLSETQYFGPGTRLLVL.

This chain joins TRBV5-6 and TRBJ2-3; 9 bases are shared with TRBD2. The ends lost 5 bases at V and 5 bases at J; junction bases unmatched: 9. The CDR3 length is 15 residues. The germline V gene encodes CDR1 SGHDT and CDR2 YYEEEE. The DNA for the CDR3 is TGTGCCAGCAGTCGCGCGGGGGGGCGTTTAGATACGCAGTATTTT. This encodes CASSRAGGRLDTQYF.

The chain carries TRBV7-9 and TRBJ2-1, with 7 bases identical to TRBD2. The CDR3 totals 14 residues. V gave up 2 bases and J gave up 10 bases; unmatched junction bases: 8. From germline, CDR1 is SEHNR and CDR2 FQNEAQ (reference sequence). The CDR3 loop reads CASSLIGTMREQFF. CDR3 DNA sequence: TGTGCCAGCAGCTTAATCGGGACTATGAGGGAGCAGTTCTTC.

This clone was counted a few times. This chain joins TRBV7-8 and TRBJ2-7; no clear D gene. The CDR3 runs to 13 residues. In germline, CDR1 is SGHVS, CDR2 FQNEAQ. V dropped 1 base and J dropped 4 bases, with 8 bases sitting between them. The CDR3 nucleotides are TGTGCCAGCAGCTTAGTGGGCAGATACGAGCAGTACTTC. Amino acid sequence: CASSLVGRYEQYF.

The chain couples TRBV5-1 to TRBJ2-3; D may be TRBD1 (5 bases). Germline loops: CDR1 SGHRS, CDR2 YFSETQ. This CDR3 comprises 14 residues. Deletions cut 7 bases from V and 0 bases from J, with 12 bases between. The CDR3 here is CASRQFMSTDTQYF. In nucleotides, the CDR3 is TGCGCCAGCCGACAGTTTATGAGCACAGATACGCAGTATTTT.

This clone has just a few counts. V and J are TRBV7-8 and TRBJ2-3; 10 bases are shared with TRBD2. With V trimmed by 5 bases and J by 1 base, 3 bases remained unmatched. Germline V gene sequence: CDR1 SGHVS, CDR2 FQNEAQ. The CDR3 covers 15 residues. CDR3 sequence (DNA): TGTGCCAGCAGCGTCCTAGCGGGGGGCACAGATACGCAGTATTTT. Residues: CASSVLAGGTDTQYF.

V and J are TRBV5-1 and TRBJ2-5, with TRBD2 matching 14 bases. The CDR3 covers 16 residues. Trimming cost V 3 bases and J 4 bases; bases outside gene matches: 5. Germline V gene sequence: CDR1 SGHRS, CDR2 YFSETQ. The CDR3 DNA follows: TGCGCCAGCAGCTGGGGACTAGCGGGAGTCTCAGAGACCCAGTACTTC. It yields the protein CASSWGLAGVSETQYF. The full variable domain, completed using reference TRBV5-1 and TRBJ2-5, is KAGVTQTPRYLIKTRGQQVTLSCSPISGHRSVSWYQQTPGQGLQFLFEYFSETQRNKGNFPGRFSGRQFSNSRSEMNVSTLELGDSALYLCASSWGLAGVSETQYFGPGTRLLVL.

The V call is TRBV29-1, the J call TRBJ2-3, with D possibly TRBD1 on 5 matching bases. Germline V gives CDR1 SQVTM, CDR2 ANQGSEA. Trimming took off 0 bases at V and 1 base at J, with 11 bases between the two ends. The CDR3 totals 15 residues. CDR3 nucleotide sequence: TGCAGCGTTGAAGAAGGCACAGGAGGCACAGATACGCAGTATTTT. Translated, it gives CSVEEGTGGTDTQYF.

This clone has a handful of counts. V gene TRBV7-9 combines with J gene TRBJ1-5, with D perhaps TRBD1 (5 bases). CDR3 length: 16 residues. The V and J ends lost 5 bases and 5 bases respectively, with 19 bases between them. The germline CDR1 and CDR2 sequences are SEHNR and FQNEAQ (reference sequence). The CDR3 protein is CASSPGGDSRHQPQHF. DNA of the CDR3: TGTGCCAGCAGCCCCGGGGGGGACTCCCGCCATCAGCCCCAGCATTTT. Full variable domain (remainder filled in from reference TRBV7-9 and TRBJ1-5): DTGVSQNPRHKITKRGQNVTFRCDPISEHNRLYWYRQTLGQGPEFLTYFQNEAQLEKSRLLSDRFSAERPKGSFSTLEIQRTEQGDSAMYLCASSPGGDSRHQPQHFGDGTRLSIL.

The J gene is TRBJ2-7, the V gene TRBV2, with 8 nucleotides matching TRBD1. Germline lookup yields CDR1 SNHLY and CDR2 FYNNEI. Losses at the gene ends were 5 bases for V and 3 bases for J; bases not matched to a gene: 6. The CDR3 consists of 14 residues. The CDR3 nucleotides are TGTGCCAGCAGTCAGAGGACAGGGAGCTACGAGCAGTACTTC. Amino acid sequence: CASSQRTGSYEQYF.

This clone was observed a handful of times. The chain joins TRBV11-2 to TRBJ1-5; tentative D call: TRBD1 (6 bases). V lost 0 bases and J lost 4, with 10 bases in between. This CDR3 has 15 residues. The germline V gene has CDR1 SGHAT and CDR2 FQNNGV. The DNA for the CDR3 is TGTGCCAGCAGCTTAGAAACAGGGTTGAATCAGCCCCAGCATTTT. It codes for CASSLETGLNQPQHF.

Only one count was recorded for this clone. The rearrangement joins TRBV11-2 to TRBJ2-1; D possibly corresponds to TRBD1 (7 bases). The CDR3 spans 15 residues. Germline-derived CDR1 and CDR2 are SGHAT and FQNNGV. Between the trimmed V and J ends, which lost 1 base and 5 bases, there was a span of 12 bases. In DNA, the CDR3 is TGTGCCAGCAGCTTAGTGGGGGGACAGCACAATGAGCAGTTCTTC. Translating gives CASSLVGGQHNEQFF.